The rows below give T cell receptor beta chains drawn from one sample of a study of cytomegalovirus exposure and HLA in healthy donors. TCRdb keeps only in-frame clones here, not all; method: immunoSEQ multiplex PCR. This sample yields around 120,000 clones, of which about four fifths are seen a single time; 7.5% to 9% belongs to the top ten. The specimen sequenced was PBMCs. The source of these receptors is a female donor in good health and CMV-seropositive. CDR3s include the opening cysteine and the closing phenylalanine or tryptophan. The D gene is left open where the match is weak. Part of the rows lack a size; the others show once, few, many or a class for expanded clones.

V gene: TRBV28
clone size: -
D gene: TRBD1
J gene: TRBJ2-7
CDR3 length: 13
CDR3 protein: CASRPGQGGEQYF
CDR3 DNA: TGTGCCAGCAGACCGGGACAGGGGGGAGAGCAGTACTTC

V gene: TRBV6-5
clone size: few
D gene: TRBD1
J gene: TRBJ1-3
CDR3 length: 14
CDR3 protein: CASSRQGAGNTIYF
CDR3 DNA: TGTGCCAGCAGTCGACAGGGGGCTGGAAACACCATATATTTT

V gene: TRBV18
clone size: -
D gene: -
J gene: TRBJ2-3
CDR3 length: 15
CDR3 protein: CASSPFRDWEDTQYF
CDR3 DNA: TGTGCCAGCTCACCCTTCCGGGACTGGGAGGATACGCAGTATTTT

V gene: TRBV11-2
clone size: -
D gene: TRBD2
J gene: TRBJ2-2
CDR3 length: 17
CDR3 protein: CASSPGTSGGNTGELFF
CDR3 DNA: TGTGCCAGCAGCCCCGGGACTAGCGGAGGGAACACCGGGGAGCTGTTTTTT

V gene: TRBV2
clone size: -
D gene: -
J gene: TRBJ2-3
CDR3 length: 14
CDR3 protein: CASLEGLSTDTQYF
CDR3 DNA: TGTGCCAGCTTAGAGGGTTTGTCAACAGATACGCAGTATTTT

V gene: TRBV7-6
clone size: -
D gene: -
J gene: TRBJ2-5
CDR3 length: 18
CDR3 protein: CASSPGESSVVFQETQYF
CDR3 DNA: TGTGCCAGCAGCCCGGGGGAATCTAGCGTAGTATTCCAAGAGACCCAGTACTTC

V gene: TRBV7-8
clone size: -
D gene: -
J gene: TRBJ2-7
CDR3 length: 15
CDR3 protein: CASSPFRAGPYEQYF
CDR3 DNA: TGTGCCAGCAGCCCCTTTCGCGCGGGGCCCTACGAGCAGTACTTC

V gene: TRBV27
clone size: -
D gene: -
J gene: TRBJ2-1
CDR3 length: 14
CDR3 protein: CASGYGMTGNEQFF
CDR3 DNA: TGTGCCAGCGGATACGGGATGACGGGCAATGAGCAGTTCTTC

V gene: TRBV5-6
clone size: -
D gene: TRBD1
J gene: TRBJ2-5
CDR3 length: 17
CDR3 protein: CASSLVSTGVTRGTQYF
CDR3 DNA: TGTGCCAGCAGCTTGGTTTCGACAGGGGTCACCCGGGGGACCCAGTACTTC

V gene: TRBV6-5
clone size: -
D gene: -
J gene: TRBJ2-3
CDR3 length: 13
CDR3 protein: CASSFPGTDTQYF
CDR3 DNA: TGTGCCAGCAGTTTCCCAGGCACAGATACGCAGTATTTT

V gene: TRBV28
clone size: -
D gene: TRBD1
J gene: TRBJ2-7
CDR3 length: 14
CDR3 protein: CASSPRDRGGEQYF
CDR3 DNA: TGTGCCAGCAGTCCCCGGGACAGGGGTGGCGAGCAGTACTTC

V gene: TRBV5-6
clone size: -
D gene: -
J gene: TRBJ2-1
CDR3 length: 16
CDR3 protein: CASSLWGGHSYNEQFF
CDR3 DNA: TGTGCCAGCAGCTTGTGGGGGGGCCACTCCTACAATGAGCAGTTCTTC

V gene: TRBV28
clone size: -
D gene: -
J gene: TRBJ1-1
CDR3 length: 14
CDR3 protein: CASSFGRVNTEAFF
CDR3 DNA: TGTGCCAGCAGTTTCGGCCGGGTGAACACTGAAGCTTTCTTT

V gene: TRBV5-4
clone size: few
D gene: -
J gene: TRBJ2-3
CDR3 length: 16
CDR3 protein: CASSTGGAGATDTQYF
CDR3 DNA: TGTGCCAGCAGCACCGGAGGTGCGGGGGCCACAGATACGCAGTATTTT

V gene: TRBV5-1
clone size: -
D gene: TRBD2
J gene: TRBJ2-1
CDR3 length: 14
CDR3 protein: CASSLASGENEQFF
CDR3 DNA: TGCGCCAGCAGCTTGGCTAGCGGGGAAAATGAGCAGTTCTTC

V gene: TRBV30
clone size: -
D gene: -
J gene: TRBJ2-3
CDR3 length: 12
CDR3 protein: CAWNYNTDTQYF
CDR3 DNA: TGTGCCTGGAACTATAACACAGATACGCAGTATTTT

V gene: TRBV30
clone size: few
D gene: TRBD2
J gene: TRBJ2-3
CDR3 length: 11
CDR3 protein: CASAGADTQYF
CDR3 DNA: TGTGCCTCAGCGGGGGCAGATACGCAGTATTTT

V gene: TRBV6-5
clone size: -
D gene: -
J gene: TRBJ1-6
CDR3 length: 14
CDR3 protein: CASRYTGPNSPLHF
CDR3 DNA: TGTGCCAGCAGATATACAGGGCCAAATTCACCCCTCCACTTT

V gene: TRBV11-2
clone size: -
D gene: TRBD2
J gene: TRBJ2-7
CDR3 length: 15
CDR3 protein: CASSLGLAGRYEQYF
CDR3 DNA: TGTGCCAGCAGCTTAGGCTTAGCGGGGCGATACGAGCAGTACTTC

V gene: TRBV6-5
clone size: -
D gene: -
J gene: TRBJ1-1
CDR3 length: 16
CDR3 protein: CASSYSRGHMNTEAFF
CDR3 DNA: TGTGCCAGCAGTTACTCGCGGGGTCACATGAACACTGAAGCTTTCTTT

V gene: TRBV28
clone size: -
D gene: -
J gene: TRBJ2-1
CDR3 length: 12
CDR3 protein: CASSSQLNEQFF
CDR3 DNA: TGTGCCAGCAGTTCACAGTTAAATGAGCAGTTCTTC

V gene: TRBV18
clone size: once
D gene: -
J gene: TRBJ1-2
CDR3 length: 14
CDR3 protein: CASSPPGGDYGYTF
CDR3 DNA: TGTGCCAGCTCACCACCGGGAGGAGACTATGGCTACACCTTC

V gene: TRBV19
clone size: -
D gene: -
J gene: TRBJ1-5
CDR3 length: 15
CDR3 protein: CASRPAAGGNQPQHF
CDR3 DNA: TGTGCCAGTAGACCAGCGGCCGGGGGCAATCAGCCCCAGCATTTT

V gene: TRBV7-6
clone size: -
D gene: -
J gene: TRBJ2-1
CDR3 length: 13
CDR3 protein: CASSLSLNNEQFF
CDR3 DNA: TGTGCCAGCAGCTTAAGTCTAAACAATGAGCAGTTCTTC

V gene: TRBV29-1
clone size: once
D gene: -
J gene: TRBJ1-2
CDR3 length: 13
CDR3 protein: CSARPRGGYGYTF
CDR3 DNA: TGCAGCGCCCGCCCCAGGGGAGGGTATGGCTACACCTTC

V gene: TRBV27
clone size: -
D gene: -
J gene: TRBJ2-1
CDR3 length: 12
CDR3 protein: CASSSQVHEQFF
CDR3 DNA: TGTGCCAGCAGTTCACAGGTACATGAGCAGTTCTTC

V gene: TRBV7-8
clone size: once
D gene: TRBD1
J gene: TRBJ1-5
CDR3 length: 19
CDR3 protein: CASSLADREWLQGYQPQHF
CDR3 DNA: TGTGCCAGCAGCTTAGCGGACAGGGAATGGCTCCAAGGGTATCAGCCCCAGCATTTT

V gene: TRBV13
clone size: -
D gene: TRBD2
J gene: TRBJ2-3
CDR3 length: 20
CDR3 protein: CASSLGPTRPSGASTDTQYF
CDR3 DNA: TGTGCCAGCAGCTTAGGCCCGACCAGGCCTAGCGGCGCTAGCACAGATACGCAGTATTTT

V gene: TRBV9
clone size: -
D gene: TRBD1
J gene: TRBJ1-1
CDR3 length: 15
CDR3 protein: CASSGGDRKNTEAFF
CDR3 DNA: TGTGCCAGCAGCGGAGGGGACAGGAAGAACACTGAAGCTTTCTTT

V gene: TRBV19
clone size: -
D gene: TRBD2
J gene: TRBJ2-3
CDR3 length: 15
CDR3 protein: CASSIPRGGTDTQYF
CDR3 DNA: TGTGCCAGTAGTATACCCCGCGGGGGAACAGATACGCAGTATTTT

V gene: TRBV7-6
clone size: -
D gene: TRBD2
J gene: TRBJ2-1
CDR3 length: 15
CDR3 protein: CASSPREGSVNEQFF
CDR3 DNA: TGTGCCAGCAGCCCTCGGGAGGGCTCGGTCAATGAGCAGTTCTTC

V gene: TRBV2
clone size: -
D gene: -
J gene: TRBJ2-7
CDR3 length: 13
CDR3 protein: CASGVGLSYEQYF
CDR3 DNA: TGTGCCAGCGGGGTGGGACTCTCCTACGAGCAGTACTTC

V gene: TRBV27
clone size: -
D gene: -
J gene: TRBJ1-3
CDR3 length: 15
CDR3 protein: CASSLSGSSGNTIYF
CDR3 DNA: TGTGCCAGCAGTTTATCGGGGAGCTCTGGAAACACCATATATTTT

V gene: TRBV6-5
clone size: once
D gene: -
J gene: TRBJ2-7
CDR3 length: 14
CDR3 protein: CASSPGGPVHEQYF
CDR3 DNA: TGTGCCAGCAGTCCCGGAGGGCCGGTCCACGAGCAGTACTTC

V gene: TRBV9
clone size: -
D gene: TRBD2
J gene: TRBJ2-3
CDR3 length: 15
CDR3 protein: CASSAQTSGTDTQYF
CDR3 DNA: TGTGCCAGCAGCGCACAGACTAGCGGCACAGATACGCAGTATTTT

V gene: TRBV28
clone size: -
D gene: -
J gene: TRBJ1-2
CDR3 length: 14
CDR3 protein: CAHKMGGANYGYTF
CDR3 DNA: TGTGCCCACAAAATGGGAGGGGCGAACTATGGCTACACCTTC

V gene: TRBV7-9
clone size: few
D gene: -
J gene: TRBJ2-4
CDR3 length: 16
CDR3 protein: CASSQPVGGGVNIQYF
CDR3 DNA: TGTGCCAGCAGCCAACCCGTGGGGGGGGGCGTTAACATTCAGTACTTC

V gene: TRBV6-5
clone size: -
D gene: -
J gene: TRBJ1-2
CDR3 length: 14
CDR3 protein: CASSRGIRGTGYTF
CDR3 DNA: TGTGCCAGCAGTCGGGGGATTAGGGGTACTGGCTACACCTTC

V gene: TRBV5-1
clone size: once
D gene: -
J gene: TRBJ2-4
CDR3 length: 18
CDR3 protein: CASSLSWGEGWAKNIQYF
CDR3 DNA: TGCGCCAGCAGCCTCTCGTGGGGGGAAGGTTGGGCCAAAAACATTCAGTACTTC

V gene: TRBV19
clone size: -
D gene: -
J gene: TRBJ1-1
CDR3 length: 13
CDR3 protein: CASSGQPNTEAFF
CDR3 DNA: TGTGCCAGTAGCGGACAGCCGAACACTGAAGCTTTCTTT

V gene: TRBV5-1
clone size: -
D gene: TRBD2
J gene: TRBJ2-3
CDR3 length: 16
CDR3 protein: CASSLGGSGGTDTQYF
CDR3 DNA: TGCGCCAGCAGCTTGGGGGGTAGCGGGGGGACAGATACGCAGTATTTT

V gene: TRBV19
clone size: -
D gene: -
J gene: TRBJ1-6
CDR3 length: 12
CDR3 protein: CASSLRGSPLHF
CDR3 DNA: TGTGCCAGTAGCCTCAGGGGTTCTCCCCTCCACTTT

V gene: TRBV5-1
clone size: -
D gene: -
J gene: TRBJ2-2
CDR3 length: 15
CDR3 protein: CASSFPFANTGELFF
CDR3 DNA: TGCGCCAGCAGCTTCCCGTTCGCGAACACCGGGGAGCTGTTTTTT

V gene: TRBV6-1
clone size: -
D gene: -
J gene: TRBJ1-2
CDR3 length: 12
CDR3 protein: CASSDERNGYTF
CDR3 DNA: TGTGCCAGCAGTGATGAGAGAAATGGCTACACCTTC

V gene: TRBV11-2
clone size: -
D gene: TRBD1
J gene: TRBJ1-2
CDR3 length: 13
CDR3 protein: CASSRQGEDGYTF
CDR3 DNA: TGTGCCAGCAGCCGGCAGGGGGAGGATGGCTACACCTTC

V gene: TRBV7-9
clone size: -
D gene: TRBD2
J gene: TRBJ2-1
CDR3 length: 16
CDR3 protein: CASSQSGGRSYNEQFF
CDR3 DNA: TGTGCCAGCAGCCAAAGCGGGGGGCGCTCCTACAATGAGCAGTTCTTC

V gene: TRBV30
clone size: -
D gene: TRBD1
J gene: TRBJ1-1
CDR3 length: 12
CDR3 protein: CAWSPRGSEAFF
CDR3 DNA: TGTGCCTGGAGTCCCAGGGGGTCCGAAGCTTTCTTT

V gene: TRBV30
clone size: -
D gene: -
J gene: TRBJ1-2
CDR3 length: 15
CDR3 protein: CAWSIPGSIFYGYTF
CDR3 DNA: TGTGCCTGGAGTATCCCGGGGTCAATCTTCTATGGCTACACCTTC

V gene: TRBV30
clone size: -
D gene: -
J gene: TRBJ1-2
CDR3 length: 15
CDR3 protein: CAWNRNPGKGYGYTF
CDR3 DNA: TGTGCCTGGAACCGGAACCCAGGGAAGGGCTATGGCTACACCTTC

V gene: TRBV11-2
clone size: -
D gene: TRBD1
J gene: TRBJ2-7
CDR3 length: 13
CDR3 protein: CASSTYRGGEQYF
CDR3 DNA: TGTGCCAGCAGCACCTACAGGGGCGGCGAGCAGTACTTC

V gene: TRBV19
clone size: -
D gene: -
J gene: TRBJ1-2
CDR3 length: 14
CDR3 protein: CASNPQGISYGYTF
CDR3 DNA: TGTGCCAGTAACCCTCAGGGGATAAGCTATGGCTACACCTTC

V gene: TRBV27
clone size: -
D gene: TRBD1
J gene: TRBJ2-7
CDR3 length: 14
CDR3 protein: CASSRSGQRYEQYF
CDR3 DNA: TGTGCCAGCAGTCGCTCGGGACAGCGCTACGAGCAGTACTTC

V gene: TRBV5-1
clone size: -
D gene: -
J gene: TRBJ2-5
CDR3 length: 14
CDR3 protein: CASNVDSGRETQYF
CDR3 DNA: TGCGCCAGCAACGTGGATAGCGGTCGAGAGACCCAGTACTTC